One T cell receptor beta chain is described in this entry. The sample originates from a study of blood T cell repertoires in COVID-19. Study-level background: Both acute and convalescent COVID-19 samples were obtained from the United States, Italy and Spain. T cells, B-cell-depleted T cells, or PBMCs provided the cDNA or gDNA that served as material.

V trimming: 4 bases; J trimming: 5 bases; junction bases outside the gene matches: 4. CDR1 is ENHRY and CDR2 is SYGVKD in the germline V gene. The CDR3 extends over 16 amino acids. The data were produced by immunoSEQ multiplex PCR, yet TCRdb's version contains in-frame clones alone and is incomplete. This table holds around 200,000 clones, about three quarters found once. The chain carries TRBV10-3 and TRBJ2-1; TRBD2 agrees at 14 bases. The receptor was isolated from a woman aged 70-85 years with acute or convalescent COVID-19. The sample taken for sequencing was peripheral blood. The CDR3 nucleotides are TGTGCCATCAGTGGTAGGGGACTAGCGGGAGACAATGAGCAGTTCTTC. Translated, it gives CAISGRGLAGDNEQFF.